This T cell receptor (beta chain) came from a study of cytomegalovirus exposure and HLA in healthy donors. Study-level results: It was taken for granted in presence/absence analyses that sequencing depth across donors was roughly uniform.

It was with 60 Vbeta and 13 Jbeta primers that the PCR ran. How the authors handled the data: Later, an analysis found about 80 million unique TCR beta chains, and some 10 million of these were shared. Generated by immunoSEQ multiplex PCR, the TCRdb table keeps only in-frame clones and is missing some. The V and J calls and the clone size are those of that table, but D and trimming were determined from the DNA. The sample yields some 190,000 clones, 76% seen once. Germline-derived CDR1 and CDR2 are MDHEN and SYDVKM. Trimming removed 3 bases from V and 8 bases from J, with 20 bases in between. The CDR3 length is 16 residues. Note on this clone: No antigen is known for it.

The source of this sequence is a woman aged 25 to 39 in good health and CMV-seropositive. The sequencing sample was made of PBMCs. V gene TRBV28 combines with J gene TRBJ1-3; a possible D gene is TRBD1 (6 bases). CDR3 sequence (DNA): TGTGCCAGCAGTTTGGCGCTCCTCTACAGGGAAGACACCATATATTTT. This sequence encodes CASSLALLYREDTIYF.